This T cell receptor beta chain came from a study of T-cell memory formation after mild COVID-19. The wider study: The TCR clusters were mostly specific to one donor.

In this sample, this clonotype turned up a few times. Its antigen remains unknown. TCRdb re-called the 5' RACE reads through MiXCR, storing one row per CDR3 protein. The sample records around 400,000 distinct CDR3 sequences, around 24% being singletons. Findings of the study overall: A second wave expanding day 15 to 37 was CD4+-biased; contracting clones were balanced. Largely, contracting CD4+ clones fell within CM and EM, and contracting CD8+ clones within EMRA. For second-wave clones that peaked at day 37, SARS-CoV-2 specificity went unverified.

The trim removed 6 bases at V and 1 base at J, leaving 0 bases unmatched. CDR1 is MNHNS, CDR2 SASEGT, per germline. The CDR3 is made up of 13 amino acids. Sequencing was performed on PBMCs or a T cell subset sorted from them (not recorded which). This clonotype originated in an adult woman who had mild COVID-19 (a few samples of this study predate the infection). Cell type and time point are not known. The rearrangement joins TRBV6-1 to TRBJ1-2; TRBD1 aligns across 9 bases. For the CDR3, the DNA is TGTGCCAGCAGGGACAGGGGTAACTATGGCTACACCTTC. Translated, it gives CASRDRGNYGYTF.